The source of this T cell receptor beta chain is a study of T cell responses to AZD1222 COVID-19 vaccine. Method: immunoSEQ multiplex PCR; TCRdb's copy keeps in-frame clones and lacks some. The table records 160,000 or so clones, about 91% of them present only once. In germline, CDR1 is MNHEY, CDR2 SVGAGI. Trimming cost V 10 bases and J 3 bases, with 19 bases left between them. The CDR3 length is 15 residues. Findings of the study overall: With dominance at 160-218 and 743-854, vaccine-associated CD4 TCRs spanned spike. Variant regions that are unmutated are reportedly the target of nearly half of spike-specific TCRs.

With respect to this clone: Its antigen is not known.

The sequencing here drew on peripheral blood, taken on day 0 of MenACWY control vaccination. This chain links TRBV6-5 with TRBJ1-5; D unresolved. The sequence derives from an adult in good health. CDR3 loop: CATLRPIFDNQPQHF. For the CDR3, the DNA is TGTGCCACCCTGAGACCTATCTTTGACAATCAGCCCCAGCATTTT.